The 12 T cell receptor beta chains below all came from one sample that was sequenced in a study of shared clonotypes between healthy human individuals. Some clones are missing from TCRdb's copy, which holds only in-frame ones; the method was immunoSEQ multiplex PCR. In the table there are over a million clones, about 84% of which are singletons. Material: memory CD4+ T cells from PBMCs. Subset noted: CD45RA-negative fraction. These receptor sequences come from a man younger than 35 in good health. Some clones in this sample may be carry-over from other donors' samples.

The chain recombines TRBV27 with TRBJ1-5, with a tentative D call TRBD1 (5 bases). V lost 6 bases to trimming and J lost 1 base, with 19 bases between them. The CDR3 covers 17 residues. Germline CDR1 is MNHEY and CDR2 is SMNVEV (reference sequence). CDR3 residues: CASRSSSWGLSNQPQHF. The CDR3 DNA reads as TGTGCCAGCAGATCCTCCTCGTGGGGCCTCAGCAATCAGCCCCAGCATTTT.

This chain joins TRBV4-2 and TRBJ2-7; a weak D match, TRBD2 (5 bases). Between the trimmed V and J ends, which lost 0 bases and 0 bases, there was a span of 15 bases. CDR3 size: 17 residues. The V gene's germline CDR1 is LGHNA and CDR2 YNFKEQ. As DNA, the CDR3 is TGTGCCAGCAGCCAAGATGGCCGCGTGGGGAGCTCCTACGAGCAGTACTTC. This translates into CASSQDGRVGSSYEQYF.

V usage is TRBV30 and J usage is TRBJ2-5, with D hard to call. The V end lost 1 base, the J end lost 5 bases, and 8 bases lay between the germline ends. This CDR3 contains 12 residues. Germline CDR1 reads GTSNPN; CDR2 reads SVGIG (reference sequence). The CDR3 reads CAWSDGWETQYF. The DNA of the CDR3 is TGTGCCTGGAGTGACGGGTGGGAGACCCAGTACTTC.

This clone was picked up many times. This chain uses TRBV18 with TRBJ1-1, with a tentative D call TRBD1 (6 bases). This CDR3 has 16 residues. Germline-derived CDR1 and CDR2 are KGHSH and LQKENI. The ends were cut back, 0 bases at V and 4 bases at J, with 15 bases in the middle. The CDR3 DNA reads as TGTGCCAGCTCACCACCGCGGAGGGAAGGGGGCACTGAAGCTTTCTTT. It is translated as CASSPPRREGGTEAFF.

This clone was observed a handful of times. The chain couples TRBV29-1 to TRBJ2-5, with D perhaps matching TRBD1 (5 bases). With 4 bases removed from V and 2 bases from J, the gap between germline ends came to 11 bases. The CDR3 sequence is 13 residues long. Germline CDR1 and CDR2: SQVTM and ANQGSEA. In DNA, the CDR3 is TGCAGCGTTGTGAAGGGGAATCAAGAGACCCAGTACTTC. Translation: CSVVKGNQETQYF.

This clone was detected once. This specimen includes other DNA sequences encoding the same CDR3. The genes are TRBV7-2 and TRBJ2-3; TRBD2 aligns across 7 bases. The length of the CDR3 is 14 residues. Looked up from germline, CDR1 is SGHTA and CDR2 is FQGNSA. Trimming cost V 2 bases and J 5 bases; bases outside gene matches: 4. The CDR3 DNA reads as TGTGCCAGCAGCTTAAGTGGGAGGGTAGATACGCAGTATTTT. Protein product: CASSLSGRVDTQYF.

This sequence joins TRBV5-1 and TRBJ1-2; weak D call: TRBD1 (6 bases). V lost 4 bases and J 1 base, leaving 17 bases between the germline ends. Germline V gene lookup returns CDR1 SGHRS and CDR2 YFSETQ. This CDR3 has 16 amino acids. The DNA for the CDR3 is TGCGCCAGCAGCCCCAGTATGGACAGATTTAACTATGGCTACACCTTC. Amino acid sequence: CASSPSMDRFNYGYTF.

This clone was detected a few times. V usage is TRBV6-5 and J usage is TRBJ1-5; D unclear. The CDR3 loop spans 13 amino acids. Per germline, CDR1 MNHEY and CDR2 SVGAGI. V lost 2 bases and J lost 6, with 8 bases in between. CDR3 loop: CASSYTRGQPQHF. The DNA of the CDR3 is TGTGCCAGCAGTTACACCCGAGGTCAGCCCCAGCATTTT.

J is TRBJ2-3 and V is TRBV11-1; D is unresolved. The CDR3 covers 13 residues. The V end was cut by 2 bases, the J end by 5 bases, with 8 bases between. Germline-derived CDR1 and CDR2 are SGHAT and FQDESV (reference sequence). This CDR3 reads CASSLRPIDTQYF. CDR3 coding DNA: TGTGCCAGCAGCTTAAGACCCATAGATACGCAGTATTTT.

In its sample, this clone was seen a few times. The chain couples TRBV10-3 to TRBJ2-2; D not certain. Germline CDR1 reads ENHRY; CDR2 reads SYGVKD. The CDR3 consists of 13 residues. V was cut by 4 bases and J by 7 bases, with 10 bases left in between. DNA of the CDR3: TGTGCCATCAGTGGGGTCTCAGGCGGGGAGCTGTTTTTT. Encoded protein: CAISGVSGGELFF.

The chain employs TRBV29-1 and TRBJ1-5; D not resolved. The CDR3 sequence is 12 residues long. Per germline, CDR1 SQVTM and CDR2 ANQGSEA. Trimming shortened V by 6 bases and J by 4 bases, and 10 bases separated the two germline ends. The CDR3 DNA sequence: TGCAGCGTGGGTCAGAGGAATCAGCCCCAGCATTTT. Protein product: CSVGQRNQPQHF.

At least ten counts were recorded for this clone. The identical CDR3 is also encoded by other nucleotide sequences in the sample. The CDR3 sequence: CSVEGGWGMNTEAFF. CDR3 nucleotide sequence: TGCAGCGTTGAAGGGGGCTGGGGGATGAACACTGAAGCTTTCTTT. The chain is built from TRBV29-1 and TRBJ1-1; D is possibly TRBD1 (5 bases). The V gene's germline CDR1 is SQVTM and CDR2 ANQGSEA. This CDR3 is 15 amino acids long. Trimming cost V 1 base and J 0 bases, with 12 bases left between them.